Shown below are 21 T cell receptor beta chains from a single sample sequenced in a study of OX40 agonist ivuxolimab in advanced cancers. Only in-frame clones appear in the TCRdb table, and some are missing; sequencing was by immunoSEQ multiplex PCR. The repertoire consists of about 76,000 clones, with 85% occurring once and the leading ten covering less than 0.8%. This specimen consisted of CD4+ or CD8+ T cells sorted from blood, obtained in a trial of the OX40 agonist ivuxolimab. Every receptor here comes from an adult with an advanced solid tumor such as melanoma, head and neck, liver or kidney cancer.

This clone was picked up one time. The chain combines TRBV7-9 with TRBJ1-1; D unresolved. Germline V gene lookup returns CDR1 SEHNR and CDR2 FQNEAQ (reference sequence). This CDR3 is built from 15 residues. V lost 3 bases to trimming and J lost 1 base, with 12 bases between them. This CDR3 reads CASSFNPNQNTEAFF. CDR3 DNA: TGTGCCAGCAGCTTCAACCCTAATCAGAACACTGAAGCTTTCTTT.

The rearrangement links TRBV6-5 to TRBJ2-3; no firm D call. Germline CDR1 and CDR2: MNHEY and SVGAGI. V was trimmed by 2 bases and J by 6 bases, leaving 12 bases between them. There are 14 residues in the CDR3. The CDR3 here is CASSYRSQGDTQYF. Written as DNA, the CDR3 is TGTGCCAGCAGTTACAGGTCCCAAGGCGATACGCAGTATTTT.

The chain is built from TRBV14 and TRBJ1-6; D is ambiguous. With 0 bases removed from V and 8 bases from J, the gap between germline ends came to 20 bases. CDR1 is SGHDN, CDR2 FVKESK, per germline. This CDR3 has 18 residues. The CDR3 protein is CASSQEEGDLVSYSPLHF. As DNA, the CDR3 is TGTGCCAGCAGCCAAGAGGAGGGAGACCTCGTCTCTTATTCACCCCTCCACTTT.

As DNA, the CDR3 is TGTGCCAGCAGCTTAGAGGGCAGTCGGTCTGAAGCTTTCTTT. This translates into CASSLEGSRSEAFF. V and J are TRBV11-1 and TRBJ1-1; D not resolved. The length of the CDR3 is 14 residues. V was cut by 1 base and J by 6 bases, with 12 bases left in between. Germline CDR1 is SGHAT and CDR2 is FQDESV (reference sequence).

This chain links TRBV30 with TRBJ2-7; 9 bases line up with TRBD1. Losses at the gene ends were 3 bases for V and 1 base for J; bases not matched to a gene: 10. CDR1 and CDR2 (germline): GTSNPN, SVGIG (reference sequence). The CDR3 is made up of 16 amino acids. As DNA, the CDR3 is TGTGCCTGGAGCCCGAAGGAGGGGACAGGGTCCTACGAGCAGTACTTC. Its translation: CAWSPKEGTGSYEQYF. Drawing the rest from reference TRBV30 and TRBJ2-7, the complete variable domain is SQTIHQWPATLVQPVGSPLSLECTVEGTSNPNLYWYRQAAGRGLQLLFYSVGIGQISSEVPQNLSASRPQDRQFILSSKKLLLSDSGFYLCAWSPKEGTGSYEQYFGPGTRLTVT.

The rearrangement uses TRBV10-3 and TRBJ1-5, with D perhaps matching TRBD1 (6 bases). Germline V lookup: CDR1 ENHRY, CDR2 SYGVKD. V dropped 10 bases and J dropped 4 bases, with 17 bases sitting between them. CDR3 size: 14 residues. CDR3 in amino acids: CATLDSRGNQPQHF. Written as DNA, the CDR3 is TGTGCCACCCTGGACAGCCGTGGGAATCAGCCCCAGCATTTT.

This sequence joins TRBV7-2 and TRBJ2-1, with 9 bases that match TRBD1. Unmatched junction bases numbered 2, after V lost 3 bases and J lost 5 bases. The CDR3 length is 14 residues. Germline CDR1 reads SGHTA; CDR2 reads FQGNSA. CDR3 amino acids: CASSLGTGNNEQFF. The CDR3 bases are TGTGCCAGCAGCTTGGGGACAGGGAACAATGAGCAGTTCTTC.

The chain is built from TRBV4-1 and TRBJ1-5; D unresolved. The CDR3 loop spans 14 amino acids. Trimming stripped 4 bases from V and 4 bases from J, with 11 bases between. The V gene's germline CDR1 is MGHRA and CDR2 YSYEKL. The CDR3 sequence: CASSLSTDNQPQHF. The CDR3 DNA reads as TGCGCCAGCAGCCTGTCAACTGATAATCAGCCCCAGCATTTT.

This chain joins TRBV19 and TRBJ1-2; TRBD1 matches at 11 bases. The CDR3 spans 18 residues. The junction had 14 bases not matched to a gene; V was cut back by 6 bases and J by 2 bases. Germline V lookup: CDR1 LNHDA, CDR2 SQIVND (reference sequence). CDR3: CASSNLPGQGVINYGYTF. The CDR3 DNA is TGTGCCAGTAGCAACCTACCGGGACAGGGGGTGATCAACTATGGCTACACCTTC.

Only one count was recorded for this clone. J is TRBJ1-2 and V is TRBV18; tentative D call: TRBD1 (5 bases). Germline lookup yields CDR1 KGHSH and CDR2 LQKENI. The germline V and J ends were trimmed by 3 bases and 4 bases, with 12 bases remaining between them. The CDR3 has 14 residues. CDR3 sequence (DNA): TGTGCCAGCTCACCGGGGGGGGAGGGCTATGGCTACACCTTC. Its translation is CASSPGGEGYGYTF.

This chain joins TRBV7-2 and TRBJ1-2; tentatively, D is TRBD1 (5 bases). Looked up from germline, CDR1 is SGHTA and CDR2 is FQGNSA. The CDR3 consists of 13 residues. Trimming took 5 bases from V and 4 from J, leaving 11 bases between them. The CDR3 loop is CASSPSTAYGYTF. The DNA for the CDR3 is TGTGCCAGCAGCCCGTCGACAGCCTATGGCTACACCTTC.

This clone was counted once. The chain is built from TRBV7-2 and TRBJ2-5; TRBD1 is a possible D gene (7 bases). From germline, CDR1 is SGHTA and CDR2 FQGNSA. V was pared by 9 bases and J by 2 bases, with 13 bases between. There are 13 residues in the CDR3. In nucleotides, the CDR3 is TGTGCCAGTAGATCAGGGGGGCAAGAGACCCAGTACTTC. Translated, it gives CASRSGGQETQYF.

This rearrangement joins TRBV7-2 to TRBJ1-5; 7 bases line up with TRBD1. The germline CDR1 and CDR2 sequences are SGHTA and FQGNSA. V lost 5 bases and J lost 6; bases outside the gene matches: 13. CDR3 size: 16 residues. DNA of the CDR3: TGTGCCAGCAGCCCCCGACAGGGCGCGGCGGGTCAGCCCCAGCATTTT. Protein: CASSPRQGAAGQPQHF.

The J gene is TRBJ1-1, the V gene TRBV6-6; D might be TRBD1 (6 bases). The CDR3 extends over 13 amino acids. The germline V gene has CDR1 MNHNY and CDR2 SVGAGI (reference sequence). Trimming pared 2 bases from V and 5 bases from J, leaving 9 bases between. This CDR3 is CASSYETGTEAFF. The CDR3 DNA follows: TGTGCCAGCAGTTACGAGACAGGTACTGAAGCTTTCTTT.

CDR3 region: CASSKGQGEDEQYF. For the CDR3, the DNA is TGCGCCAGCAGCAAGGGACAGGGTGAGGACGAGCAGTACTTC. V and J are TRBV5-1 and TRBJ2-7; TRBD1 agrees at 9 bases. Germline V gene sequence: CDR1 SGHRS, CDR2 YFSETQ. Losses at the gene ends were 4 bases for V and 5 bases for J; bases not matched to a gene: 7. The CDR3 loop spans 14 amino acids.

DNA for the CDR3: TGTGCCAGTAGTATGGGGACACGGGCTATCTATGGCTACACCTTC. Protein sequence: CASSMGTRAIYGYTF. The chain carries TRBV19 and TRBJ1-2, with a tentative D call TRBD1 (6 bases). This CDR3 has 15 residues. V was pared by 3 bases and J by 4 bases, with 15 bases between. Per germline, CDR1 LNHDA and CDR2 SQIVND (reference sequence). Looking up the rest from reference TRBV19 and TRBJ1-2 gives the full variable domain: DGGITQSPKYLFRKEGQNVTLSCEQNLNHDAMYWYRQDPGQGLRLIYYSQIVNDFQKGDIAEGYSVSREKKESFPLTVTSAQKNPTAFYLCASSMGTRAIYGYTFGSGTRLTVV.

This clone was observed a single time. The chain uses TRBV25-1 and TRBJ2-3; D is ambiguous. CDR1 and CDR2 (germline): MGHDK, SYGVNS. The length of the CDR3 is 12 residues. Trimming took off 3 bases at V and 2 bases at J, with 3 bases between the two ends. In nucleotides, the CDR3 is TGTGCCAGCAGTGATGTCACAGATACGCAGTATTTT. It translates to CASSDVTDTQYF.

This clone was observed at least ten times. This sequence joins TRBV7-2 and TRBJ2-2, with D unresolved. CDR3 size: 15 residues. With 1 base removed from V and 2 bases from J, the gap between germline ends came to 8 bases. Germline V gene sequence: CDR1 SGHTA, CDR2 FQGNSA. Written as DNA, the CDR3 is TGTGCCAGCAGCTTAGTGGGCGGAAACACCGGGGAGCTGTTTTTT. Residues: CASSLVGGNTGELFF. Supplemented by reference TRBV7-2 and TRBJ2-2, the full variable domain reads GAGVSQSPSNKVTEKGKDVELRCDPISGHTALYWYRQSLGQGLEFLIYFQGNSAPDKSGLPSDRFSAERTGGSVSTLTIQRTQQEDSAVYLCASSLVGGNTGELFFGEGSRLTVL.

The count of this clone is one. J is TRBJ2-1 and V is TRBV7-8; 8 nucleotides match TRBD1. V lost 6 bases to trimming and J lost 8 bases; unmatched junction nucleotides: 15. The CDR3 sequence is 16 residues long. Germline assignment: CDR1 SGHVS and CDR2 FQNEAQ. The CDR3 DNA is TGTGCCAGCAGGCCAAGACGACAGGGGATCCTAGATGAGCAGTTCTTC. It is translated as CASRPRRQGILDEQFF.

The gene calls are TRBV5-4 and TRBJ2-1, with TRBD2 matching 9 bases. This CDR3 has 17 residues. The germline gives CDR1 SGHNT, CDR2 YYREEE (reference sequence). V lost 2 bases to trimming and J lost 0 bases; unmatched junction nucleotides: 6. CDR3 DNA sequence: TGTGCCAGCAGCTTCGGGACTAGCTTTTCCTCCTACAATGAGCAGTTCTTC. Translating gives CASSFGTSFSSYNEQFF.

The J gene is TRBJ2-3, the V gene TRBV6-5, with D possibly TRBD1 on 6 matching bases. Between the trimmed V and J ends, which lost 7 bases and 6 bases, there was a span of 14 bases. CDR1 is MNHEY and CDR2 is SVGAGI in the germline V gene. The CDR3 runs to 13 residues. The CDR3: CASIAQGVDTQYF. As DNA, the CDR3 is TGTGCCAGCATTGCACAGGGCGTTGATACGCAGTATTTT.